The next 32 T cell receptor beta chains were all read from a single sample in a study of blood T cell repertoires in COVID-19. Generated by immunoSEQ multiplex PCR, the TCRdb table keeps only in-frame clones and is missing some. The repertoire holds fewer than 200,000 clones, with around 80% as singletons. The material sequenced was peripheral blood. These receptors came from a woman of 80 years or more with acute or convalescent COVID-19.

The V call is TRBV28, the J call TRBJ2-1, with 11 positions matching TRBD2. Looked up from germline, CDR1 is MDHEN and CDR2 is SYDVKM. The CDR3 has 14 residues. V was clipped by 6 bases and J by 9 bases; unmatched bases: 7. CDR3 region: CASSRLAGTGEQFF. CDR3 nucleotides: TGTGCCAGCAGCAGACTAGCGGGAACTGGTGAGCAGTTCTTC.

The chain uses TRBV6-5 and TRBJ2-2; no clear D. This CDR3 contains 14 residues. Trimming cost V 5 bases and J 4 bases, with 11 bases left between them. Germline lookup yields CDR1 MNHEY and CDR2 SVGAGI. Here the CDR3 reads CASSPLGGTGELFF. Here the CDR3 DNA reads TGTGCCAGCAGTCCGCTCGGTGGCACCGGGGAGCTGTTTTTT.

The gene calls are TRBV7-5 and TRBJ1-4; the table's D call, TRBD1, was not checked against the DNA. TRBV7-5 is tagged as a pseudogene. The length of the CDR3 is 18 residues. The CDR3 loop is CVRSLGRTGRMRNEKLFF. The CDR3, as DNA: TGTGTCAGAAGCTTAGGTCGGACAGGGCGGATGAGGAATGAAAAACTGTTTTTT.

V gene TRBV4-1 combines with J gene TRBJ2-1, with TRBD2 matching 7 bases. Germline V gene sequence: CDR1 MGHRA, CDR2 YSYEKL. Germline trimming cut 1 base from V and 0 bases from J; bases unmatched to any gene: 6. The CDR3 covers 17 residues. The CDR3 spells CASSQGAGPPSYNEQFF. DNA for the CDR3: TGCGCCAGCAGCCAAGGAGCGGGACCCCCCTCCTACAATGAGCAGTTCTTC.

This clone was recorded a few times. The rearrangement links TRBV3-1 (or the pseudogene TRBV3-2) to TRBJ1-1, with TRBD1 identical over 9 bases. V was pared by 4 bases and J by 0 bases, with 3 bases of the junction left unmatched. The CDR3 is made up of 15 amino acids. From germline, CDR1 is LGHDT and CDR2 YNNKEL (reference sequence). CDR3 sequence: CASSRTGGLNTEAFF. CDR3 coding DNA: TGTGCCAGCAGCCGCACAGGGGGCTTGAACACTGAAGCTTTCTTT.

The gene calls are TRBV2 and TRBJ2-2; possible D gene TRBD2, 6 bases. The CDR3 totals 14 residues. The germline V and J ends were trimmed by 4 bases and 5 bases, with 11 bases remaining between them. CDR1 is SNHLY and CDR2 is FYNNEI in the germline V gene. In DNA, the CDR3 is TGTGCCAGCAGTGCGCGGGGCCGAACCGGGGAGCTGTTTTTT. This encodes CASSARGRTGELFF.

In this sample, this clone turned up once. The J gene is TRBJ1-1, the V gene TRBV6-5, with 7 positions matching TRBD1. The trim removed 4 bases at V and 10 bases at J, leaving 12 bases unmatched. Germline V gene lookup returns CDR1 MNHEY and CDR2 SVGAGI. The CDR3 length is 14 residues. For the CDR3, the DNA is TGTGCCAGCAGTTCCGGGACAGACACCCGGGGAGCTTTCTTT. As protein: CASSSGTDTRGAFF.

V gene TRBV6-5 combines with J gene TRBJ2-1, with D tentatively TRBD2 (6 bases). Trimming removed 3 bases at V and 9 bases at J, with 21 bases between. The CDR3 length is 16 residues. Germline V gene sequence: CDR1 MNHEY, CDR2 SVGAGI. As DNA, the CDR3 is TGTGCCAGCAGTTATAGTCGGCTAGCGCCCCGCAGTGAGCAGTTCTTC. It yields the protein CASSYSRLAPRSEQFF.

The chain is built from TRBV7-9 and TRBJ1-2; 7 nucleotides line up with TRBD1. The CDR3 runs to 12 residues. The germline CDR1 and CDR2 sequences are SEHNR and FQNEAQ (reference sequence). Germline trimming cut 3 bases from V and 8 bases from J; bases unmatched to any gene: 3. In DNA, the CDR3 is TGTGCCAGCAGCTTGGACAGGTCCGGCTACACCTTC. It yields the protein CASSLDRSGYTF. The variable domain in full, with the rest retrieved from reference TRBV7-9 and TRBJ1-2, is DTGVSQNPRHKITKRGQNVTFRCDPISEHNRLYWYRQTLGQGPEFLTYFQNEAQLEKSRLLSDRFSAERPKGSFSTLEIQRTEQGDSAMYLCASSLDRSGYTFGSGTRLTVV.

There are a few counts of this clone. CDR3 loop: CASSDDISGRKSYNEQFF. The CDR3 DNA sequence: TGTGCCAGCAGTGACGATATAAGCGGGAGAAAATCCTACAATGAGCAGTTCTTC. The chain uses TRBV2 and TRBJ2-1; 8 positions agree with TRBD2. The CDR3 has 18 residues. CDR1 is SNHLY, CDR2 FYNNEI, per germline. V trimming: 3 bases; J trimming: 1 base; junction bases outside the gene matches: 11. Combining the CDR3 with reference TRBV2 and TRBJ2-1 gives the whole variable domain EPEVTQTPSHQVTQMGQEVILRCVPISNHLYFYWYRQILGQKVEFLVSFYNNEISEKSEIFDDQFSVERPDGSNFTLKIRSTKLEDSAMYFCASSDDISGRKSYNEQFFGPGTRLTVL.

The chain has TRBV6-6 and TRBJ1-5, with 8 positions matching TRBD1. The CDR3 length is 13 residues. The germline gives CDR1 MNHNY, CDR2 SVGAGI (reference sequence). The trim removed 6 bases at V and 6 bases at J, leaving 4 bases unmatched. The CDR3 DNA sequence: TGTGCCAGCAGGGGACAGGTTGGTCAGCCCCAGCATTTT. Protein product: CASRGQVGQPQHF.

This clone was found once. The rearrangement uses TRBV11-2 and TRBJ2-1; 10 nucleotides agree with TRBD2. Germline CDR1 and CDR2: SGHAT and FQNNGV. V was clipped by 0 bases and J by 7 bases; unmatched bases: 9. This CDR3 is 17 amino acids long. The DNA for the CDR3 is TGTGCCAGCAGCTTAGATAGGGGGCTAGCGGGAGCAAATGAGCAGTTCTTC. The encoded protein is CASSLDRGLAGANEQFF.

This chain's CDR3 is CASRSTTGSNSPLHF. CDR3 sequence (DNA): TGCGCCAGCAGATCAACGACAGGGTCAAATTCACCCCTCCACTTT. The chain recombines TRBV5-1 with TRBJ1-6, with TRBD1 matching over 7 bases. CDR1 is SGHRS and CDR2 is YFSETQ in the germline V gene. The CDR3 runs 15 residues. Unmatched junction bases numbered 9, after V lost 5 bases and J lost 7 bases.

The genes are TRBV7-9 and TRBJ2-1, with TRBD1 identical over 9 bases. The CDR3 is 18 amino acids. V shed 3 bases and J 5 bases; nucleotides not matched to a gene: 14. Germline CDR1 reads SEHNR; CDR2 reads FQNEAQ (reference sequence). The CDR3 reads CASSFNPLTGQGNNEQFF. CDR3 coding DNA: TGTGCCAGCAGCTTTAATCCCCTTACGGGACAGGGAAACAATGAGCAGTTCTTC.

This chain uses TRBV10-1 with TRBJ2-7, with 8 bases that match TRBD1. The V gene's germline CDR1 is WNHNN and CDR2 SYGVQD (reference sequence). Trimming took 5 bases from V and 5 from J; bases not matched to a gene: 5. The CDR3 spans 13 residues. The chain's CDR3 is CASSSGQDDEQYF. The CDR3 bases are TGCGCCAGCAGTTCGGGACAGGACGACGAGCAGTACTTC.

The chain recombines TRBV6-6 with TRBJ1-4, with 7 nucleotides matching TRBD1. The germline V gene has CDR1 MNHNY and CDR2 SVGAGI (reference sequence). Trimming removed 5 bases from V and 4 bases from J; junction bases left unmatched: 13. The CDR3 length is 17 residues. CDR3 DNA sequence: TGTGCCAGCAGTCGGAGGGATTCCAGGGGGGATAATGAAAAACTGTTTTTT. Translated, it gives CASSRRDSRGDNEKLFF.

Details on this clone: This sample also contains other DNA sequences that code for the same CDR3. The CDR3 DNA reads as TGTGCCAGCTCACCGGGACAGGGGAACTATGGCTACACCTTC. Its protein product is CASSPGQGNYGYTF. This rearrangement joins TRBV18 to TRBJ1-2; 10 bases fit TRBD1. The germline gives CDR1 KGHSH, CDR2 LQKENI. CDR3 size: 14 residues. The trim removed 3 bases at V and 2 bases at J, leaving 0 bases unmatched. The variable domain in full, completed from reference TRBV18 and TRBJ1-2, reads NAGVMQNPRHLVRRRGQEARLRCSPMKGHSHVYWYRQLPEEGLKFMVYLQKENIIDESGMPKERFSAEFPKEGPSILRIQQVVRGDSAAYFCASSPGQGNYGYTFGSGTRLTVV.

CDR3 sequence reads: CASSLAVGGGQPQHF. DNA of the CDR3: TGTGCCAGCAGCTTAGCCGTAGGGGGGGGGCAGCCCCAGCATTTT. The chain is built from TRBV7-2 and TRBJ1-5, with a possible D match to TRBD1 (6 bases). The V end was cut by 0 bases, the J end by 7 bases, with 13 bases between. Germline V gene data show CDR1 as SGHTA and CDR2 as FQGNSA. There are 15 residues in the CDR3.

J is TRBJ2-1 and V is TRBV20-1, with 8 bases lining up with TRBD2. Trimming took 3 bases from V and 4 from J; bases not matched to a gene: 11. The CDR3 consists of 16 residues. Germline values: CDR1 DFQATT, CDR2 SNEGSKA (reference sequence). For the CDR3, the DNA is TGCAGTGCTAGTCTCCTAACTAGCGGACGATACAATGAGCAGTTCTTC. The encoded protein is CSASLLTSGRYNEQFF.

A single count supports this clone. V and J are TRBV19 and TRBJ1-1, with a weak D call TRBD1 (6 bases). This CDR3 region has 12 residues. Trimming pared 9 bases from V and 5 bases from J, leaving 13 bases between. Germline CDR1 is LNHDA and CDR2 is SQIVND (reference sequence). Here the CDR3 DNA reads TGTGCCAGCTCCCAGGGGTGGACTGAAGCTTTCTTT. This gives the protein CASSQGWTEAFF.

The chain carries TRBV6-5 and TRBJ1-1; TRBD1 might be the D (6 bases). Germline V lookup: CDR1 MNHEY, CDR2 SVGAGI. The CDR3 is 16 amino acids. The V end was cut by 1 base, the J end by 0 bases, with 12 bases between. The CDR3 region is CASSYLGQPMNTEAFF. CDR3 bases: TGTGCCAGCAGTTACTTAGGACAGCCTATGAACACTGAAGCTTTCTTT.

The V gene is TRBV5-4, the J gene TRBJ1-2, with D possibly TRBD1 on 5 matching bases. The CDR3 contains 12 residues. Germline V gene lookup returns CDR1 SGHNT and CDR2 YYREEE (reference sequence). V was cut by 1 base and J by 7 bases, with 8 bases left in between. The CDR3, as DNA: TGTGCCAGCAGCTTGAACAGGCTTGGCTACACCTTC. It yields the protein CASSLNRLGYTF.

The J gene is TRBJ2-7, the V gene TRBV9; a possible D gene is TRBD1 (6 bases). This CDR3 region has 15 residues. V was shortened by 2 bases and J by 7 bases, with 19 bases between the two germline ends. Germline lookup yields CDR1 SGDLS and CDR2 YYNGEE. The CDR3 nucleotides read TGTGCCAGCAGCGTTGCTCGGGACACCCCTTTAGAGCAGTACTTC. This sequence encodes CASSVARDTPLEQYF.

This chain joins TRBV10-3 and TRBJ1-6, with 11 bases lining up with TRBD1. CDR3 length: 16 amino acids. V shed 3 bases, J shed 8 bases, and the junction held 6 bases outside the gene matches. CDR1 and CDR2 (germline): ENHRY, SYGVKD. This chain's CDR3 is CAISEISGQGDSPLHF. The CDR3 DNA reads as TGTGCCATCAGTGAAATTTCGGGACAGGGGGATTCACCCCTCCACTTT.

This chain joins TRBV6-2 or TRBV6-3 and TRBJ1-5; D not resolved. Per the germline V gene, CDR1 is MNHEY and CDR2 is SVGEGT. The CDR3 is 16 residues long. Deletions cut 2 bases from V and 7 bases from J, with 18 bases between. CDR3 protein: CASSYGGGAFIQPQHF. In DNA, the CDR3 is TGTGCCAGCAGTTACGGAGGAGGCGCTTTCATACAGCCCCAGCATTTT.

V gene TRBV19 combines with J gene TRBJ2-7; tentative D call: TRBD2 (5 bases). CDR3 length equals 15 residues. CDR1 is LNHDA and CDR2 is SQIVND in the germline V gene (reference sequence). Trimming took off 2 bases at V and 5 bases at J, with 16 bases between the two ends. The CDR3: CASSIWIGGSHEQYF. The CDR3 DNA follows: TGTGCCAGTAGTATATGGATTGGAGGTTCCCACGAGCAGTACTTC.

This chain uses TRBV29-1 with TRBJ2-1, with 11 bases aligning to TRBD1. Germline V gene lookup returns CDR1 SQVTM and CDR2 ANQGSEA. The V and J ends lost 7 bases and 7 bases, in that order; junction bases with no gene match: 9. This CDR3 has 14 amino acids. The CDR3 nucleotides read TGCAGCGCCCAAGACTGGGACAGGGGGAATGAGCAGTTCTTC. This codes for CSAQDWDRGNEQFF.

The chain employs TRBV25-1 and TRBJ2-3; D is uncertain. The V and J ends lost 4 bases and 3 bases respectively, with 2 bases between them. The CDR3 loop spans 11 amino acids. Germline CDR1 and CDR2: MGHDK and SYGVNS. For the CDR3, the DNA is TGTGCCAGCAGTGTAACAGATACGCAGTATTTT. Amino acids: CASSVTDTQYF. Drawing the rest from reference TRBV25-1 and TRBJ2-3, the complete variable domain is EADIYQTPRYLVIGTGKKITLECSQTMGHDKMYWYQQDPGMELHLIHYSYGVNSTEKGDLSSESTVSRIRTEHFPLTLESARPSHTSQYLCASSVTDTQYFGPGTRLTVL.

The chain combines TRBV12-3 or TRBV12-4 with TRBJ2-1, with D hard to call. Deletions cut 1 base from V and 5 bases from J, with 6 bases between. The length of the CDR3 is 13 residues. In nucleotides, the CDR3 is TGTGCCAGCAGTTTAGTTGCGGACAATGAGCAGTTCTTC. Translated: CASSLVADNEQFF.

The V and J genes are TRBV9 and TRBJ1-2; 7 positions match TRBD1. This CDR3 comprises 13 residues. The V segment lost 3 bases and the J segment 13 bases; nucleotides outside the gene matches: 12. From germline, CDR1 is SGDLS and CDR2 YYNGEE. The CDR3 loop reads CASSDGAGGVGTF. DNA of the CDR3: TGTGCCAGCAGCGATGGGGCAGGGGGTGTGGGCACCTTC. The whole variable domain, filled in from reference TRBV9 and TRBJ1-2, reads DSGVTQTPKHLITATGQRVTLRCSPRSGDLSVYWYQQSLDQGLQFLIQYYNGEERAKGNILERFSAQQFPDLHSELNLSSLELGDSALYFCASSDGAGGVGTFGSGTRLTVV.

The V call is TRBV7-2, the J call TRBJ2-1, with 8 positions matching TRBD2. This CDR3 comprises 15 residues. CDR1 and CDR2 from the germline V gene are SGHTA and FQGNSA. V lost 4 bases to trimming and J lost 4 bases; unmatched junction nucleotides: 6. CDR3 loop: CASSSPGTRYNEQFF. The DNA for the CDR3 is TGTGCCAGCAGCTCCCCCGGGACTAGGTACAATGAGCAGTTCTTC.

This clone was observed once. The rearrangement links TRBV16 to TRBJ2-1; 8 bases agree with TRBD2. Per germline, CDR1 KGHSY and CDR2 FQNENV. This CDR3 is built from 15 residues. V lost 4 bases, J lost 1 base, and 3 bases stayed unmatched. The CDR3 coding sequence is TGTGCCAGCAGCCGGGCTAGCGGGTCCTACAATGAGCAGTTCTTC. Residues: CASSRASGSYNEQFF.